The 19 T cell receptor beta chains below all came from one sample that was sequenced in a study of blood T cell repertoires in COVID-19. Libraries were prepared by immunoSEQ multiplex PCR; TCRdb keeps only in-frame clonotypes and omits some of them. The sample has over 300,000 clones, around 82% seen once. The sequencing sample was made of peripheral blood. The receptors here all came from a woman between 45 and 65 years old with acute or convalescent COVID-19.

CDR3 amino acids: CAISGGRGGNTIYF. The CDR3 DNA follows: TGTGCCATCTCGGGGGGGCGCGGTGGAAACACCATATATTTT. The chain has TRBV7-2 and TRBJ1-3; D might be TRBD1 (6 bases). Per germline, CDR1 SGHTA and CDR2 FQGNSA. Trimming removed 10 bases at V and 3 bases at J, with 16 bases between. CDR3 length: 14 amino acids.

This chain links TRBV3-1 (or the pseudogene TRBV3-2) with TRBJ1-1, with D tentatively TRBD1 (6 bases). This CDR3 spans 13 amino acids. Germline lookup yields CDR1 LGHDT and CDR2 YNNKEL (reference sequence). The germline V and J ends were trimmed by 5 bases and 4 bases, with 11 bases remaining between them. The CDR3 bases are TGTGCCAGCAGCATCACCAGGGGCACTGAAGCTTTCTTT. Amino acids: CASSITRGTEAFF.

The rearrangement uses TRBV3-1 (or the pseudogene TRBV3-2) and TRBJ2-1; 10 nucleotides match TRBD2. Germline V gene sequence: CDR1 LGHDT, CDR2 YNNKEL (reference sequence). The J segment lost 9 bases and the V segment lost 3 bases, leaving 11 bases of the junction unmatched. The CDR3 spans 16 residues. The CDR3 DNA sequence: TGTGCCAGCAGCCACCAGGGCCTAGCGGGAGAAGGTGAGCAGTTCTTC. Its translation: CASSHQGLAGEGEQFF.

The chain joins TRBV4-2 to TRBJ2-3, with TRBD2 matching over 14 bases. This CDR3 region has 16 residues. Germline V gives CDR1 LGHNA, CDR2 YNFKEQ. V lost 4 bases, J lost 8 bases, and 8 bases stayed unmatched. This CDR3 is CASSPGLAGVGGTQYF. CDR3 DNA: TGTGCCAGCAGCCCGGGACTAGCGGGAGTGGGAGGTACGCAGTATTTT.

The chain employs TRBV3-1 (or the pseudogene TRBV3-2) and TRBJ2-7; 7 bases are shared with TRBD2. The CDR3 runs 17 residues. Germline V gives CDR1 LGHDT, CDR2 YNNKEL (reference sequence). V lost 4 bases, J lost 3 bases, and 15 bases stayed unmatched. The CDR3 protein is CASSRAGTGGSNYEQYF. CDR3 bases: TGTGCCAGCAGCCGAGCGGGTACGGGCGGGAGTAACTACGAGCAGTACTTC.

This clone was observed once. The chain joins TRBV5-1 to TRBJ1-4; tentative D call: TRBD1 (5 bases). This CDR3 has 15 residues. V lost 5 bases to trimming and J lost 7 bases, with 18 bases between them. Germline V CDR1 and CDR2: SGHRS, YFSETQ. CDR3 sequence: CASRFQGLGIEKLFF. For the CDR3, the DNA is TGCGCCAGCAGATTCCAGGGCTTGGGGATTGAAAAACTGTTTTTT. The variable domain in full, completed from reference TRBV5-1 and TRBJ1-4, reads KAGVTQTPRYLIKTRGQQVTLSCSPISGHRSVSWYQQTPGQGLQFLFEYFSETQRNKGNFPGRFSGRQFSNSRSEMNVSTLELGDSALYLCASRFQGLGIEKLFFGSGTQLSVL.

The chain links TRBV4-1 to TRBJ1-3, with D maybe TRBD1 (6 bases). This CDR3 comprises 17 residues. Per germline, CDR1 MGHRA and CDR2 YSYEKL. V was clipped by 1 base and J by 0 bases, with 13 bases between them. This chain's CDR3 is CASSQVGDTNSGNTIYF. The CDR3 nucleotides read TGCGCCAGCAGCCAAGTAGGGGACACCAACTCTGGAAACACCATATATTTT.

On this clone: A much larger clone lies one base from this, so it may be a read error. The same CDR3 arises from other DNA sequences in this sample as well. The rearrangement joins TRBV14 to TRBJ1-1, with D perhaps TRBD1 (5 bases). The CDR3 has 13 amino acids. Trimming pared 2 bases from V and 1 base from J, leaving 5 bases between. Per the germline V gene, CDR1 is SGHDN and CDR2 is FVKESK. The CDR3 here is CASSQQGNTEAFF. The DNA for the CDR3 is TGTGCCAGCAGCCAACAGGGGAACACTGAAGCTTTCTTT. Based on the CDR3 plus reference TRBV14 and TRBJ1-1, the full variable domain is EAGVTQFPSHSVIEKGQTVTLRCDPISGHDNLYWYRRVMGKEIKFLLHFVKESKQDESGMPNNRFLAERTGGTYSTLKVQPAELEDSGVYFCASSQQGNTEAFFGQGTRLTVV.

The chain links TRBV7-9 to TRBJ2-4; no definite D call. V shed 4 bases and J shed 0 bases, with 13 bases lying between them. CDR1 is SEHNR and CDR2 is FQNEAQ in the germline V gene (reference sequence). The CDR3 is 16 residues long. DNA for the CDR3: TGTGCCAGCAGCTCCGGTGGGCCTTTAGCCAAAAACATTCAGTACTTC. Its protein is CASSSGGPLAKNIQYF.

The V call is TRBV25-1, the J call TRBJ1-1, with 7 bases fitting TRBD1. Germline values: CDR1 MGHDK, CDR2 SYGVNS. This CDR3 has 14 amino acids. V shed 8 bases, J shed 0 bases, and the junction held 6 bases outside the gene matches. The DNA of the CDR3 is TGTGCCAGCGGGAACAGGGGAATGAACACTGAAGCTTTCTTT. Translation gives CASGNRGMNTEAFF.

V and J are TRBV2 and TRBJ2-3, with D unclear. The CDR3 length is 15 residues. Germline-derived CDR1 and CDR2 are SNHLY and FYNNEI. V was cut by 4 bases and J by 1 base, with 12 bases left in between. CDR3 region: CASSGSEAGTDTQYF. DNA for the CDR3: TGTGCCAGCAGTGGGAGCGAGGCGGGCACAGATACGCAGTATTTT.

The chain has TRBV24-1 and TRBJ2-1, with 9 bases identical to TRBD1. The germline CDR1 and CDR2 sequences are KGHDR and SFDVKD. This CDR3 spans 16 amino acids. Unmatched junction bases numbered 4, after V lost 3 bases and J lost 2 bases. CDR3 DNA: TGTGCCACCAGTGATCCTCGACAGGGGGCCTACAATGAGCAGTTCTTC. Protein sequence: CATSDPRQGAYNEQFF.

This clone was picked up one time. This chain connects TRBV5-1 to TRBJ1-1; 10 bases line up with TRBD1. In germline, CDR1 is SGHRS, CDR2 YFSETQ. J was trimmed by 6 bases and V by 7 bases; bases with no gene match: 9. There are 14 residues in the CDR3. Written as DNA, the CDR3 is TGCGCCAGCCAGATAGGGACAGGGGCTTCTGAAGCTTTCTTT. Its translation is CASQIGTGASEAFF.

This clone was detected once. The rearrangement joins TRBV19 to TRBJ1-2, with TRBD1 as a possible D gene (5 bases). This CDR3 comprises 14 residues. Looked up from germline, CDR1 is LNHDA and CDR2 is SQIVND (reference sequence). V was trimmed by 7 bases and J by 4 bases, leaving 16 bases between them. The CDR3 loop reads CASTSPTDTYGYTF. Here the CDR3 DNA reads TGTGCCAGTACCTCCCCGACAGATACCTATGGCTACACCTTC.

This chain connects TRBV2 to TRBJ1-2; 7 positions agree with TRBD1. With 8 bases clipped from V and 4 bases from J, the junction kept 7 bases outside the gene matches. The CDR3 is made up of 13 amino acids. From germline, CDR1 is SNHLY and CDR2 FYNNEI. CDR3 DNA sequence: TGTGCCAGCTATGAGGGACAGCTCTATGGCTACACCTTC. Amino acid sequence: CASYEGQLYGYTF.

V and J are TRBV5-1 and TRBJ2-4; 8 nucleotides match TRBD1. Germline V lookup: CDR1 SGHRS, CDR2 YFSETQ. Trimming took 4 bases from V and 6 from J; bases not matched to a gene: 9. The CDR3 spans 15 residues. This CDR3 is CASSPPDREVNIQYF. The CDR3 DNA sequence: TGCGCCAGCAGCCCTCCGGACAGGGAGGTAAACATTCAGTACTTC.

The V and J genes are TRBV30 and TRBJ2-7; 8 nucleotides line up with TRBD2. V lost 1 base and J lost 0; bases outside the gene matches: 5. Germline values: CDR1 GTSNPN, CDR2 SVGIG (reference sequence). This CDR3 region has 15 residues. Here the CDR3 reads CAWSAPGGGSYEQYF. DNA of the CDR3: TGTGCCTGGAGTGCCCCGGGGGGGGGCTCCTACGAGCAGTACTTC.

V and J are TRBV4-1 and TRBJ2-5; D gene unclear. The germline V gene has CDR1 MGHRA and CDR2 YSYEKL. Trimming cost V 0 bases and J 5 bases, with 4 bases left between them. CDR3 length equals 12 residues. The CDR3 here is CASSQDQETQYF. The CDR3, as DNA: TGCGCCAGCAGCCAAGATCAGGAGACCCAGTACTTC.

The rearrangement uses TRBV6-5 and TRBJ2-5, with 8 positions matching TRBD1. The CDR3 contains 15 residues. The V gene end was trimmed by 4 bases and the J gene end by 5 bases; junction bases not matched to a gene: 9. Germline V gene sequence: CDR1 MNHEY, CDR2 SVGAGI. CDR3 bases: TGTGCCAGCAGTTCTACCGGACAGGGCTTTGAGACCCAGTACTTC. Its translation: CASSSTGQGFETQYF.